This T cell receptor beta chain originates from a study of cytomegalovirus exposure and HLA in healthy donors. It was with 60 Vbeta and 13 Jbeta primers that the PCR ran. The method was immunoSEQ multiplex PCR; TCRdb's version includes in-frame clones alone and lacks a portion of them. The table includes roughly 220,000 clones, approximately 79% detected once. This clone was picked up a small number of times. V lost 8 bases and J lost 2; bases outside the gene matches: 7. Germline V lookup: CDR1 WNHNN, CDR2 SYGVQD (reference sequence). This CDR3 has 16 amino acids. Material for sequencing was PBMCs. The V gene is TRBV10-1, the J gene TRBJ2-3, with 13 nucleotides matching TRBD2. The TCR comes from a man aged 45 to 65 in good health and CMV-seronegative. In nucleotides, the CDR3 is TGCGCCAGCGCACTTACTAGCGGGAGGGTCACAGATACGCAGTATTTT. Translated: CASALTSGRVTDTQYF.